Presented here are 23 T cell receptor beta chains from one specimen sequenced in a study of T cell changes during pregnancy in multiple sclerosis. This table comes from immunoSEQ multiplex PCR, and its TCRdb copy is limited to in-frame clones, with some not included. The data contain about 44,000 clones, about 92% of them seen just once; the ten biggest clones take up 1% to 1.5%. Sequenced sample: peripheral blood. These TCRs come from a female donor with multiple sclerosis, enrolled in a pregnancy study.

V usage is TRBV7-8 and J usage is TRBJ2-2; a weak D match, TRBD1 (6 bases). The CDR3 is made up of 15 amino acids. Germline V gene lookup returns CDR1 SGHVS and CDR2 FQNEAQ. V lost 4 bases and J 6 bases, leaving 15 bases between the germline ends. CDR3 sequence reads: CASSSMTSGAGELFF. The CDR3 DNA reads TGTGCCAGCAGCTCCATGACCTCAGGGGCCGGGGAGCTGTTTTTT.

This chain joins TRBV10-3 and TRBJ2-1; tentatively, D is TRBD1 (6 bases). This CDR3 spans 13 amino acids. CDR1 is ENHRY, CDR2 SYGVKD, per germline. Trimming took off 7 bases at V and 5 bases at J, with 12 bases between the two ends. The DNA for the CDR3 is TGTGCCATCAACAGGGAAGGCGACAATGAGCAGTTCTTC. This encodes CAINREGDNEQFF.

This clone is a singleton in its sample. The rearrangement joins TRBV11-3 to TRBJ2-4; D gene ambiguous. V lost 2 bases and J lost 2, with 13 bases in between. The CDR3 runs 16 residues. The germline V gene has CDR1 SGHNT and CDR2 YENEEA. CDR3 nucleotides: TGTGCCAGCAGCTTAATTTACAGCACATCCAAAAACATTCAGTACTTC. This sequence encodes CASSLIYSTSKNIQYF.

The chain carries TRBV6-1 and TRBJ1-3; no definite D call. CDR1 and CDR2 (germline): MNHNS, SASEGT. Trimming shortened V by 3 bases and J by 7 bases, and 4 bases separated the two germline ends. The CDR3 totals 11 residues. The CDR3 region is CASSDVNTIYF. The CDR3, as DNA: TGTGCCAGCAGTGATGTGAACACCATATATTTT.

The V call is TRBV19, the J call TRBJ2-3, with 13 nucleotides matching TRBD2. Germline V gene data show CDR1 as LNHDA and CDR2 as SQIVND (reference sequence). With V trimmed by 2 bases and J by 5 bases, 10 bases remained unmatched. This CDR3 has 18 amino acids. The CDR3, as DNA: TGTGCCAGTAGTATAACTACTAGCGGGAGGGCCGGAGGAGATACGCAGTATTTT. Amino acids: CASSITTSGRAGGDTQYF.

Regarding this clone: The junction departs from the called germline gene at one end, perhaps through a read error. The V and J genes are TRBV13 and TRBJ2-3; a weak D match, TRBD1 (6 bases). The CDR3 is 16 residues long. The germline V gene has CDR1 PRHDT and CDR2 FYEKMQ (reference sequence). The CDR3 nucleotides read TGTGCCAACAGCCTCAGGGGTGCTTCCTACACAGATACGCAGTATTTT. This sequence encodes CANSLRGASYTDTQYF. The entire variable domain, with the rest obtained from reference TRBV13 and TRBJ2-3, is as follows: AAGVIQSPRHLIKEKRETATLKCYPIPRHDTVYWYQQGPGQDPQFLISFYEKMQSDKGSIPDRFSAQQFSDYHSELNMSSLELGDSALYFCANSLRGASYTDTQYFGPGTRLTVL.

The chain joins TRBV19 to TRBJ1-4; no definite D call. The CDR3 runs to 14 residues. Between the trimmed V and J ends, which lost 5 bases and 3 bases, there was a span of 10 bases. From germline, CDR1 is LNHDA and CDR2 SQIVND (reference sequence). CDR3 in amino acids: CASSAARPNEKLFF. CDR3 coding DNA: TGTGCCAGTAGTGCGGCAAGACCTAATGAAAAACTGTTTTTT.

The chain employs TRBV4-3 and TRBJ2-7; D may match TRBD1 or TRBD2 (5 bases each). V shed 4 bases and J shed 3 bases, with 16 bases lying between them. Germline V gene data show CDR1 as LGHNA and CDR2 as YSLEER. CDR3 length: 15 amino acids. CDR3 sequence: CASSLFGAGSYEQYF. In nucleotides, the CDR3 is TGCGCCAGCAGCCTATTTGGGGCAGGGAGCTACGAGCAGTACTTC.

The chain joins TRBV6-1 to TRBJ1-2, with 7 bases identical to TRBD1. The CDR3 spans 15 residues. The trim removed 0 bases at V and 3 bases at J, leaving 4 bases unmatched. Germline CDR1 is MNHNS and CDR2 is SASEGT. Here the CDR3 DNA reads TGTGCCAGCAGTGAAGCTAACGGACAGGACTATGGCTACACCTTC. Translating gives CASSEANGQDYGYTF.

V gene TRBV19 combines with J gene TRBJ1-2; tentatively, D is TRBD1 (5 bases). The CDR3 sequence is 13 residues long. The V end lost 0 bases, the J end lost 4 bases, and 6 bases lay between the germline ends. In germline, CDR1 is LNHDA, CDR2 SQIVND (reference sequence). Here the CDR3 DNA reads TGTGCCAGTAGTATAGATGGGGCCTATGGCTACACCTTC. Amino acids: CASSIDGAYGYTF.

J is TRBJ1-2 and V is TRBV28; D is unresolved. V was trimmed by 10 bases and J by 0 bases, leaving 12 bases between them. The V gene's germline CDR1 is MDHEN and CDR2 SYDVKM. CDR3 size: 13 residues. The DNA of the CDR3 is TGTGCCATCCTCCGGCAGGCTAACTATGGCTACACCTTC. This translates into CAILRQANYGYTF.

The chain recombines TRBV5-1 with TRBJ2-3; D remains ambiguous. The CDR3 spans 14 residues. The V gene lost 0 bases and the J gene lost 8 bases, with 13 bases spanning the gap. Germline assignment: CDR1 SGHRS and CDR2 YFSETQ. The CDR3 DNA reads as TGCGCCAGCAGCTTGGTGAGCCAAGCCGCTACGCAGTATTTT. Encoded protein: CASSLVSQAATQYF. The variable domain in full, completed from reference TRBV5-1 and TRBJ2-3, reads KAGVTQTPRYLIKTRGQQVTLSCSPISGHRSVSWYQQTPGQGLQFLFEYFSETQRNKGNFPGRFSGRQFSNSRSEMNVSTLELGDSALYLCASSLVSQAATQYFGPGTRLTVL.

This chain uses TRBV18 with TRBJ2-7; D uncertain. From germline, CDR1 is KGHSH and CDR2 LQKENI. The CDR3 extends over 14 amino acids. V lost 8 bases and J 0 bases, leaving 14 bases between the germline ends. CDR3 region: CASAASQNSYEQYF. The CDR3 coding sequence is TGTGCCAGCGCCGCCAGTCAAAACTCCTACGAGCAGTACTTC.

This clone has just one count. This chain joins TRBV27 and TRBJ1-2, with TRBD1 identical over 7 bases. The CDR3 sequence is 13 residues long. Per germline, CDR1 MNHEY and CDR2 SMNVEV (reference sequence). V shed 7 bases, J shed 3 bases, and the junction held 5 bases outside the gene matches. CDR3 in DNA: TGTGCCAGCAAGACAGGGCCTCACTATGGCTACACCTTC. Its protein product is CASKTGPHYGYTF.

V and J are TRBV6-5 and TRBJ2-1; D remains unclear. V lost 2 bases and J 0 bases, leaving 8 bases between the germline ends. CDR1 is MNHEY, CDR2 SVGAGI, per germline. This CDR3 contains 15 residues. Written as DNA, the CDR3 is TGTGCCAGCAGTTACCGGGTTAGCTCCTACAATGAGCAGTTCTTC. Amino acids: CASSYRVSSYNEQFF.

Here the CDR3 reads CASSLVTSGETQYF. CDR3 nucleotide sequence: TGTGCCAGCAGCTTGGTGACTAGCGGAGAGACCCAGTACTTC. This sequence joins TRBV5-4 and TRBJ2-5, with 9 bases lining up with TRBD2. CDR1 is SGHNT and CDR2 is YYREEE in the germline V gene (reference sequence). The CDR3 covers 14 residues. V lost 0 bases to trimming and J lost 4 bases; unmatched junction nucleotides: 1.

This clone was recorded only once. The chain combines TRBV18 with TRBJ1-2; tentatively, D is TRBD1 (5 bases). The germline V gene has CDR1 KGHSH and CDR2 LQKENI. V gave up 2 bases and J gave up 3 bases, with 7 bases separating them. The CDR3 totals 13 residues. CDR3: CASSPGRDYGYTF. The DNA for the CDR3 is TGTGCCAGCTCACCAGGCAGGGACTATGGCTACACCTTC.

Here the CDR3 DNA reads TGTGCTAGTGGTTCCGGGCAGTATAGCAATCAGCCCCAGCATTTT. It encodes CASGSGQYSNQPQHF. The V call is TRBV12-5, the J call TRBJ1-5, with D uncertain. The CDR3 has 15 residues. CDR1 and CDR2 (germline): LGHNT, FRNRAP. V was trimmed by 4 bases and J by 0 bases, leaving 10 bases between them.

The V gene is TRBV14, the J gene TRBJ1-1; a possible D gene is TRBD1 (6 bases). Germline V gives CDR1 SGHDN, CDR2 FVKESK. The CDR3 loop spans 15 amino acids. V was cut by 4 bases and J by 1 base, with 13 bases left in between. DNA of the CDR3: TGTGCCAGCAGCCCCGGGACAACAAGGAACACTGAAGCTTTCTTT. Protein sequence: CASSPGTTRNTEAFF.

This sequence joins TRBV7-9 and TRBJ1-4; 10 bases align to TRBD1. The CDR3 spans 15 residues. The J segment lost 8 bases and the V segment lost 1 base, leaving 4 bases of the junction unmatched. Germline loops: CDR1 SEHNR, CDR2 FQNEAQ (reference sequence). DNA of the CDR3: TGTGCCAGCAGCTTAGAGGGGGACAGGGGAGAAAAACTGTTTTTT. It translates to CASSLEGDRGEKLFF.

The chain couples TRBV6-5 to TRBJ2-7; D remains ambiguous. The CDR3 is 14 amino acids. Between the trimmed V and J ends, which lost 4 bases and 3 bases, there was a span of 13 bases. Germline V gene lookup returns CDR1 MNHEY and CDR2 SVGAGI. CDR3 protein: CASSFPQEYYEQYF. The CDR3 region has the DNA TGTGCCAGCAGTTTTCCCCAAGAATACTACGAGCAGTACTTC.

This rearrangement joins TRBV27 to TRBJ2-3, with 7 positions matching TRBD2. The J segment lost 11 bases and the V segment lost 5 bases, leaving 16 bases of the junction unmatched. The germline V gene has CDR1 MNHEY and CDR2 SMNVEV (reference sequence). This CDR3 is 15 amino acids long. CDR3 sequence: CASSPLAGDSEGQYF. The CDR3 DNA is TGTGCCAGCAGTCCTCTGGCGGGAGACTCCGAAGGGCAGTATTTT.

The chain employs TRBV18 and TRBJ2-3; 10 bases line up with TRBD1. Germline CDR1 KGHSH, CDR2 LQKENI. The CDR3 runs 16 residues. J lost 4 bases, V lost 3 bases, and 7 bases had no gene match. As DNA, the CDR3 is TGTGCCAGCTCACCGATGACAGGGGGCAGTTCAGATACGCAGTATTTT. The encoded protein is CASSPMTGGSSDTQYF.